This record covers a single T cell receptor beta chain. The antigen is undetermined. This entry comes from a study of graft-versus-host responses after intestinal transplantation. Study-wide background: Recipients were given multivisceral, liver-intestinal, or isolated intestinal transplants.

V dropped 5 bases and J dropped 6 bases, with 26 bases sitting between them. CDR3 length: 16 amino acids. CDR1 GTSNPN and CDR2 SVGIG come from the germline V gene (reference sequence). Data came from immunoSEQ multiplex PCR; TCRdb stores just in-frame clones and leaves some out. The table lists about 100,000 clones, about 90% of them singletons, with roughly 0.95% in the top ten. This TCR came from a human donor who was the organ donor for an intestinal transplant. V usage is TRBV30 and J usage is TRBJ2-7; perhaps D is TRBD1 or TRBD2 (6 bases each). The sequencing used unstimulated CD4+ T cells sorted from spleen or lymph node cells, collected before transplant. CDR3 in amino acids: CAWGWTLRGPLFEQYF. The DNA of the CDR3 is TGTGCCTGGGGGTGGACGTTACGGGGGCCCCTATTCGAGCAGTACTTC.